This T cell receptor (beta chain) emerged from a study of blood T cell repertoires in COVID-19. For the study at large: COVID-19 samples from acute and convalescent phases originated in the United States, Italy and Spain. T cells, B-cell-depleted T cells, or PBMCs provided the cDNA or gDNA that served as material.

As handled by the study authors: Amplification from reference gene primers served as the basis for estimated nucleated cell counts. TCRdb keeps only in-frame clones here, not all; method: immunoSEQ multiplex PCR. For V, J and clone size, that table is used; D and trimming come from the DNA. The sample has roughly 20,000 clones, roughly 85% seen once. The germline V gene has CDR1 SGDLS and CDR2 YYNGEE. The CDR3 extends over 15 amino acids. Between the trimmed V and J ends, which lost 0 bases and 3 bases, there was a span of 9 bases. Sequenced sample: peripheral blood. This clonotype was sampled from a human donor in a cohort sampled during active COVID-19. The V call is TRBV9, the J call TRBJ1-4; no reliable D call. This chain's CDR3 is CASSVGSGSNEKLFF. The CDR3 nucleotides read TGTGCCAGCAGCGTAGGGTCCGGGTCTAATGAAAAACTGTTTTTT.